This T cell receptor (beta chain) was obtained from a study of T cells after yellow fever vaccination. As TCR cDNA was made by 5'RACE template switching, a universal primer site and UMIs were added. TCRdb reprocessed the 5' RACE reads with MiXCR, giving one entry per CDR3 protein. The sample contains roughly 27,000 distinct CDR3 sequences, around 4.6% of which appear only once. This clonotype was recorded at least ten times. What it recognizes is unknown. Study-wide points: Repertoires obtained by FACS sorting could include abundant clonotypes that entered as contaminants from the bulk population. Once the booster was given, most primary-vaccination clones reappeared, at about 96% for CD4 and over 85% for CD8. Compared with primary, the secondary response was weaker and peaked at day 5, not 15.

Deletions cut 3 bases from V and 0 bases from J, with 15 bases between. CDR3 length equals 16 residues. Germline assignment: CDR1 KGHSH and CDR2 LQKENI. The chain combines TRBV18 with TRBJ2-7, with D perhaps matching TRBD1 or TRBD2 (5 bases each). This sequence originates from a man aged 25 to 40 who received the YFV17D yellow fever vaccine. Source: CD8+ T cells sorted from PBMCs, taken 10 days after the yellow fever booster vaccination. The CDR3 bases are TGTGCCAGCTCACCTATGTCGGGGCAATACTCCTACGAGCAGTACTTC. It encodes CASSPMSGQYSYEQYF.